A single sample gave rise to the 11 T cell receptor beta chains below, sequenced in a study of regulatory T cells in long-lasting Graves disease. Noted time point: newly diagnosed GD, antithyroid drugs for less than 3 months. PBMCs provided the RNA from which the TCR library was made. iRepertoire HTBI primers and Arm-PCR of CDR3 regions built TCR beta libraries. In TCRdb, the multiplex PCR reads were re-called with MiXCR into one record per CDR3 protein. The sample lists about 620,000 distinct CDR3 sequences, 15% to 20% occurring once. These data were also reused for a study on T cells in Graves' hyperthyroidism and ophthalmopathy.

Source: peripheral blood mononuclear cells (PBMCs), taken at new diagnosis, from a patient treated with antithyroid drugs. These receptors all come from a woman between 25 and 40 years old with Graves disease.

The gene calls are TRBV20-1 and TRBJ2-6, with D unresolved. The germline V gene has CDR1 DFQATT and CDR2 SNEGSKA (reference sequence). The CDR3 consists of 14 residues. The V end was cut by 0 bases, the J end by 2 bases, with 5 bases between. CDR3 loop: CSAREVPGANVLTF. The CDR3 nucleotides are TGCAGTGCTAGAGAAGTCCCTGGGGCCAACGTCCTGACTTTC.

In its sample, this clonotype was seen many times. The J gene is TRBJ2-7, the V gene TRBV10-3, with 8 bases lining up with TRBD2. This CDR3 has 14 residues. With V trimmed by 5 bases and J by 1 base, 4 bases remained unmatched. Germline CDR1 and CDR2: ENHRY and SYGVKD. The CDR3 sequence: CAISHSGRSYEQYF. CDR3 nucleotide sequence: TGTGCCATCAGTCACAGCGGGAGATCCTACGAGCAGTACTTC.

Many counts were recorded for this clonotype. The rearrangement joins TRBV28 to TRBJ1-5, with 11 nucleotides matching TRBD1. Germline V gives CDR1 MDHEN, CDR2 SYDVKM. This CDR3 spans 15 amino acids. Trimming cost V 6 bases and J 6 bases; bases outside gene matches: 7. The CDR3 sequence is CASRGTGGLGQPQHF. The CDR3 coding sequence is TGTGCCAGCAGAGGGACAGGGGGGCTTGGTCAGCCCCAGCATTTT.

This clonotype is a singleton in its sample. The chain combines TRBV5-6 with TRBJ1-3; D is possibly TRBD1 (5 bases). The CDR3 is made up of 13 amino acids. V dropped 4 bases and J dropped 3 bases, with 8 bases sitting between them. The germline CDR1 and CDR2 sequences are SGHDT and YYEEEE. The CDR3 reads CASSRGNGNTIYF. The DNA of the CDR3 is TGTGCCAGCAGCAGGGGTAATGGAAACACCATATATTTT.

This clonotype occurred a few times. The chain joins TRBV29-1 to TRBJ1-3; 9 bases are a match to TRBD1. The CDR3 is 15 amino acids. In germline, CDR1 is SQVTM, CDR2 ANQGSEA. V gave up 6 bases and J gave up 3 bases; unmatched junction bases: 9. CDR3 amino acids: CSVGTGNKLGNTIYF. The CDR3, as DNA: TGCAGCGTAGGGACAGGGAACAAACTTGGAAACACCATATATTTT.

Many counts were recorded for this clonotype. CDR3 sequence: CASSRNQGFNQPQHF. For the CDR3, the DNA is TGTGCCAGCAGTAGAAACCAGGGGTTCAATCAGCCCCAGCATTTT. V usage is TRBV27 and J usage is TRBJ1-5; perhaps TRBD1 as D (6 bases). The germline V gene encodes CDR1 MNHEY and CDR2 SMNVEV (reference sequence). The length of the CDR3 is 15 residues. V was trimmed by 5 bases and J by 3 bases, leaving 14 bases between them.

This clonotype was seen ten or more times. The rearrangement joins TRBV12-3 or TRBV12-4 to TRBJ2-7; possibly TRBD1 for D (5 bases). The V end lost 10 bases, the J end lost 7 bases, and 26 bases lay between the germline ends. This CDR3 has 15 amino acids. CDR3 protein: CATPPGGALLGEQYF. The CDR3 DNA follows: TGTGCCACCCCACCCGGTGGGGCCCTCTTGGGGGAGCAGTACTTC.

This clonotype has more than one count but fewer than ten. The rearrangement uses TRBV6-1 and TRBJ1-6; D might be TRBD1 (5 bases). The V gene lost 6 bases and the J gene lost 5 bases, with 11 bases spanning the gap. Germline CDR1 and CDR2: MNHNS and SASEGT. This CDR3 spans 14 amino acids. Here the CDR3 DNA reads TGTGCCAGCAGAACCAGACAGAATAATTCACCCCTCCACTTT. Amino acid sequence: CASRTRQNNSPLHF.

This rearrangement joins TRBV5-1 to TRBJ2-1; D is tentatively TRBD1 or TRBD2 (5 bases each). Germline V gene sequence: CDR1 SGHRS, CDR2 YFSETQ. CDR3 length: 16 amino acids. The V gene lost 1 base and the J gene lost 3 bases, with 14 bases spanning the gap. CDR3 in amino acids: CASSLTVVGVYNEQFF. In DNA, the CDR3 is TGCGCCAGCAGCTTGACGGTTGTGGGGGTCTACAATGAGCAGTTCTTC.

This clonotype came up a few times. The gene calls are TRBV7-9 and TRBJ2-1; no reliable D call. The ends were cut back, 0 bases at V and 10 bases at J, with 22 bases in the middle. The CDR3 has 17 amino acids. Germline V CDR1 and CDR2: SEHNR, FQNEAQ (reference sequence). CDR3 region: CASSLARFGYSTSEQFF. The CDR3 coding sequence is TGTGCCAGCAGCTTAGCGAGATTCGGGTACTCCACATCGGAGCAGTTCTTC.

There are many counts of this clonotype. Because it lacks the conserved phenylalanine or tryptophan at the end, this CDR3 is likely a read error. The DNA is left out, because the CDR3 cannot be placed on it with certainty; the CDR3 is given as TCRdb lists it. The rearrangement uses TRBV2 and TRBJ2-1; the table's D call TRBD2 went unverified against the DNA. The CDR3 is made up of 11 amino acids, end residues included. Per the germline V gene, CDR1 is SNHLY and CDR2 is FYNNEI. CDR3 residues: CASSVTSAPAV.